This TCR beta chain was recovered during a study of blood T cell repertoires in COVID-19. Produced via immunoSEQ multiplex PCR; TCRdb's table is partial and in-frame only. There are some 270,000 clones in the sample; around 88% occur only once, and around 0.8% lies in the top ten. V lost 5 bases to trimming and J lost 0 bases, with 17 bases between them. This CDR3 is 16 amino acids long. Germline V gives CDR1 SGHRS, CDR2 YFSETQ. The sample taken for sequencing was peripheral blood. The receptor was derived from a young man with acute or convalescent COVID-19. This sequence joins TRBV5-1 and TRBJ1-1; D is uncertain. The CDR3 DNA is TGCGCCAGCAGGCGGCCCTCGTCGGTTATGAACACTGAAGCTTTCTTT. This sequence encodes CASRRPSSVMNTEAFF.